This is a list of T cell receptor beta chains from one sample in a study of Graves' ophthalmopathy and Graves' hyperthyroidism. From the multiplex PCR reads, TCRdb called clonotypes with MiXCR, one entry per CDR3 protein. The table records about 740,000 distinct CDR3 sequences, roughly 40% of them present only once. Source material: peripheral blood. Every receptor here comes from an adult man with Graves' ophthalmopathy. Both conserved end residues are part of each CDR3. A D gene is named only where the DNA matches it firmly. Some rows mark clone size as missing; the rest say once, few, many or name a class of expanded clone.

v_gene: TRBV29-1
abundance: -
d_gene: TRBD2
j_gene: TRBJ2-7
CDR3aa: CSVQTGGRAYEQYF
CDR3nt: TGCAGCGTTCAGACCGGCGGGAGGGCCTACGAGCAGTACTTC

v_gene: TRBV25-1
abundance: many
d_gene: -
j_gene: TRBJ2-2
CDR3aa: CASSEADTGELFF
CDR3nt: TGTGCCAGCAGTGAAGCGGACACCGGGGAGCTGTTTTTT

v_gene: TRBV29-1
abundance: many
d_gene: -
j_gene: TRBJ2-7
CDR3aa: CSVETQGRWEQYF
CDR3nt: TGCAGCGTTGAAACCCAAGGGCGTTGGGAGCAGTACTTC

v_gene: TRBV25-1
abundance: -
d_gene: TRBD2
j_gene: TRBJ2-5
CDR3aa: CASSDSAWRAGGGTQYF
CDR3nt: TGTGCCAGCAGTGATAGTGCCTGGCGAGCCGGGGGGGGGACCCAGTACTTC

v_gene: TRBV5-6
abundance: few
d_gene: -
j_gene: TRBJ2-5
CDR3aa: CASSLLNRGETQYF
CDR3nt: TGTGCCAGCAGCTTGCTTAATCGGGGGGAGACCCAGTACTTC

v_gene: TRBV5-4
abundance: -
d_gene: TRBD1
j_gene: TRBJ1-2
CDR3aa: CASSTEGQEKNYGYTF
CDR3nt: TGTGCCAGCAGCACAGAAGGACAGGAGAAAAACTATGGCTACACCTTC

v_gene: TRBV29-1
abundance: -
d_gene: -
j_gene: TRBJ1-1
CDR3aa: CSVVFDANTEAFF
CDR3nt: TGCAGCGTGGTATTTGACGCGAACACCGAAGCTTTCTTT

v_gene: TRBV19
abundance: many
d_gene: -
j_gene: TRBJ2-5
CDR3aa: CASSIGGETQYF
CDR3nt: TGTGCCAGCAGCATCGGTGGGGAGACCCAGTACTTC

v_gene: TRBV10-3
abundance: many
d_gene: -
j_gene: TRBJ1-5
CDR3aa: CAISEAGLSNQPQHF
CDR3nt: TGTGCCATCAGTGAAGCAGGGCTGAGCAATCAGCCCCAGCATTTT

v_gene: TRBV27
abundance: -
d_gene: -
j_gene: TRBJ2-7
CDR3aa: CASSAPGTPYYEQYF
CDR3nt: TGTGCCAGCAGTGCACCCGGGACGCCTTACTACGAGCAGTACTTC

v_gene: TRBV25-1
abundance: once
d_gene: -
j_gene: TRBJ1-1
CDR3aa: CASSQPSGGAVMNTEAFF
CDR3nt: TGTGCCAGCAGTCAACCGTCCGGGGGCGCGGTAATGAACACTGAAGCTTTCTTT

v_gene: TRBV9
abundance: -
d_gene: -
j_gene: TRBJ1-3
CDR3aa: CASGRGDGGSGNTIYF
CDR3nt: TGTGCCAGCGGTCGAGGCGATGGGGGATCTGGAAACACCATATATTTT

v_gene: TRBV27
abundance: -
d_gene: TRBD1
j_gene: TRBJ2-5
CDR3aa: CASSATGSQETQYF
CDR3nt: TGTGCCAGCAGTGCGACAGGGTCCCAAGAGACCCAGTACTTC

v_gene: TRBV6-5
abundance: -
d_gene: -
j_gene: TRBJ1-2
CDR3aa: CASSYQPQPNYGYTF
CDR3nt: TGTGCCAGCAGTTACCAGCCCCAGCCTAACTATGGCTACACCTTC

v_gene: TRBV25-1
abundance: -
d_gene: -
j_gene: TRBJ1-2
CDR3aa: CASSEGRSGIYGYTF
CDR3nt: TGTGCCAGCAGTGAAGGCCGGTCGGGAATCTATGGCTACACCTTC

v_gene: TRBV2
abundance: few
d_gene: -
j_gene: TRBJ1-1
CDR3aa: CASSRRARNTEAFF
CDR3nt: TGTGCCAGCAGCCGTAGGGCCAGGAACACTGAAGCTTTCTTT

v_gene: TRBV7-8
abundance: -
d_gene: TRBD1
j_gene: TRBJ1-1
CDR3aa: CASSVQGGVATEAFF
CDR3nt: TGTGCCAGCAGCGTACAGGGGGGAGTCGCCACTGAAGCTTTCTTT

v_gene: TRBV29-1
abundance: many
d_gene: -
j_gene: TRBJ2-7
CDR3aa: CSVEPLVSGGEQYF
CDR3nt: TGCAGCGTTGAACCCCTAGTGAGTGGGGGCGAGCAGTACTTC

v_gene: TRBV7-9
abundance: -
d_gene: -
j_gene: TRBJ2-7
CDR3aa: CASSQAGNYEQYF
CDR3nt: TGCGCCAGCAGCCAAGCCGGGAACTACGAGCAGTACTTC

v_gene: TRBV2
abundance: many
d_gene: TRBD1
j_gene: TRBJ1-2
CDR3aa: CASRGQGNNYGYTF
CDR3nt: TGTGCCAGCCGAGGACAGGGGAATAACTATGGCTACACCTTC

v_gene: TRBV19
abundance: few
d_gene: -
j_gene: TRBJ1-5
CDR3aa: CASSISVAVHSNQPQHF
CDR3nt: TGTGCCAGTAGTATATCGGTGGCAGTTCATAGCAATCAGCCCCAGCATTTT

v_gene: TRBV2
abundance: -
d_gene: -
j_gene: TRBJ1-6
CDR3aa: CASKDYALALHF
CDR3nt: TGTGCCAGCAAGGACTACGCTTTGGCCCTCCACTTT

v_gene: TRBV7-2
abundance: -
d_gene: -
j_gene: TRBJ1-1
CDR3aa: CASSLQTENTEAFF
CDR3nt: TGTGCCAGCAGCTTACAGACAGAGAACACTGAAGCTTTCTTT

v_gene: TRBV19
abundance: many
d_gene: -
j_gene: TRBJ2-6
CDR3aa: CASSLALSGANVLTF
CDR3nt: TGTGCCAGTAGTCTAGCTCTCTCTGGGGCCAACGTCCTGACTTTC

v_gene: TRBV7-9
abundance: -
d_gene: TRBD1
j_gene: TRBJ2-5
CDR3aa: CASSWTGNEETQYF
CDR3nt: TGTGCCAGCAGTTGGACAGGGAATGAAGAGACCCAGTACTTC

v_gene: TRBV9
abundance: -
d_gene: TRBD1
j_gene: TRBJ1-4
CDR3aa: CASSVFGTGDEKLFF
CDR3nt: TGTGCCAGCAGCGTCTTCGGGACAGGGGACGAAAAACTGTTTTTT

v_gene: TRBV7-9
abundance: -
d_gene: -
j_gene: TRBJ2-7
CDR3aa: CASSLVLVYEQYF
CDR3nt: TGTGCCAGCAGCTTAGTCTTGGTCTACGAGCAGTACTTC

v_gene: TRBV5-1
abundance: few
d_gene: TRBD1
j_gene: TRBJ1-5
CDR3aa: CASRPGQGRNQPQHF
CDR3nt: TGCGCCAGCAGACCCGGACAGGGTAGAAATCAGCCCCAGCATTTT

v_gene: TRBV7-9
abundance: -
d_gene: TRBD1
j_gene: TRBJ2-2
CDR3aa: CASSSPTGTNTGELFF
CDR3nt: TGTGCCAGCAGCTCCCCGACAGGGACGAACACCGGGGAGCTGTTTTTT

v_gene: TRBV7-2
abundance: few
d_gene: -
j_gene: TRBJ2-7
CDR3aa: CASSLDPRNGYEQYF
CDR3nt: TGTGCCAGCAGCTTAGATCCCCGGAACGGCTACGAGCAGTACTTC

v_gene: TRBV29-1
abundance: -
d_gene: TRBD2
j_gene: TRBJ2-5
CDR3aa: CSVVTSGGLEETQYF
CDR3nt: TGCAGCGTAGTGACTAGCGGGGGGCTAGAAGAGACCCAGTACTTC

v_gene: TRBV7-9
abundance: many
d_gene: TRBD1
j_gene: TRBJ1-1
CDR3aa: CASSLEGAMRTEAFF
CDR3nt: TGTGCCAGCAGCTTGGAGGGGGCAATGCGGACTGAAGCTTTCTTT

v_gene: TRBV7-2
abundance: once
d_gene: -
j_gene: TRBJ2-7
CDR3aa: CASSYSLEGSDEQYF
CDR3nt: TGTGCCAGCAGTTACTCGCTGGAGGGGAGCGACGAGCAGTACTTC

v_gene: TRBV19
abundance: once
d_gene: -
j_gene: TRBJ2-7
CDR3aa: CASSFKVRQVGYEQYF
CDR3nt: TGTGCCAGTAGCTTTAAAGTCCGACAGGTCGGGTACGAGCAGTACTTC

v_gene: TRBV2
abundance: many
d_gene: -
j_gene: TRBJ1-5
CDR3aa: CASSTRTEQPQHF
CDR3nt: TGTGCCAGCAGTACTCGAACGGAACAGCCCCAGCATTTT

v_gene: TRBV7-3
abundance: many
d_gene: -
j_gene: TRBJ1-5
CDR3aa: CASSPLDGRNQPQHF
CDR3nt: TGTGCCAGCAGCCCCCTAGACGGACGAAATCAGCCCCAGCATTTT

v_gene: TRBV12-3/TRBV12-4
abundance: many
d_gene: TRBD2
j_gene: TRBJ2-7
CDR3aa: CASSLGLVAYEQYF
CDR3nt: TGTGCCAGCAGTTTGGGACTAGTGGCTTACGAGCAGTACTTC

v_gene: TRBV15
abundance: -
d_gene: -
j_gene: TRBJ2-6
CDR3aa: CATSRDQEIGSGANVLTF
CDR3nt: TGTGCCACCAGCAGAGACCAAGAGATAGGCTCTGGGGCCAACGTCCTGACTTTC

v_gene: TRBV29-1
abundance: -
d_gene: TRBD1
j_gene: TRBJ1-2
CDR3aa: CSVAWGQGNYGYTF
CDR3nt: TGCAGCGTTGCCTGGGGACAGGGGAACTATGGCTACACCTTC

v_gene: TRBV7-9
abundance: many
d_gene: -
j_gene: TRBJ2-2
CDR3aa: CASSLDGPTGELFF
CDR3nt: TGTGCCAGCAGCTTAGACGGTCCCACCGGGGAGCTGTTTTTT

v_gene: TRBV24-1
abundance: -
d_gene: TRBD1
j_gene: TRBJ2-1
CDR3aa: CATSDPGTGVYNEQFF
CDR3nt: TGTGCCACCAGTGACCCCGGGACAGGGGTCTACAATGAGCAGTTCTTC

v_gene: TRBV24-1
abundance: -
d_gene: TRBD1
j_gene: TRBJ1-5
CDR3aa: CASSSPGTGDQPQHF
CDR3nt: TGTGCCAGCAGTTCCCCCGGGACAGGGGATCAGCCCCAGCATTTT

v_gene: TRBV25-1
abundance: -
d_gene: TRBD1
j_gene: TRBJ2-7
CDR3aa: CASNSGTGTYEQYF
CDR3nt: TGTGCCAGCAACTCCGGGACAGGAACCTACGAGCAGTACTTC

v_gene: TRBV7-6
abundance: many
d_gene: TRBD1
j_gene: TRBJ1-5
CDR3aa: CASSDVSRDRDNQPQHF
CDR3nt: TGTGCCAGCAGCGACGTGTCTCGGGACAGGGATAATCAGCCCCAGCATTTT

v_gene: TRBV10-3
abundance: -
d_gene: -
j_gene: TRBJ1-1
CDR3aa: CASSPQEGNTEAFF
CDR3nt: TGTGCCAGCAGTCCCCAGGAGGGGAACACTGAAGCTTTCTTT

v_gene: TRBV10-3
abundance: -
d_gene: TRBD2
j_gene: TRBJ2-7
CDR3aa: CASNPGLGLYEQYF
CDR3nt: TGTGCCAGTAATCCGGGACTAGGACTCTACGAGCAGTACTTC

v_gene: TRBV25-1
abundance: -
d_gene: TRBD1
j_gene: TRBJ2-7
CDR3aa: CASSRQTGPYEQYF
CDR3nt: TGTGCCAGCAGTCGACAGACAGGGCCCTACGAGCAGTACTTC

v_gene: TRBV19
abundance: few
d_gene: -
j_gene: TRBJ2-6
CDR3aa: CASSARSSGANVLTF
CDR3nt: TGTGCCAGTAGCGCCCGGTCCTCTGGGGCCAACGTCCTGACTTTC

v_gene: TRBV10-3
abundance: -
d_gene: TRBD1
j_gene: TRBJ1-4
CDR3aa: CAISLDAGQGEKLFF
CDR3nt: TGTGCCATCAGTTTAGATGCGGGACAGGGCGAAAAACTGTTTTTT

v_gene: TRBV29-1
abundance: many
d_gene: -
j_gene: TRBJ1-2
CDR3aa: CSVERSGSYGYTF
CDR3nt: TGCAGCGTTGAACGTTCGGGGAGCTATGGCTACACCTTC

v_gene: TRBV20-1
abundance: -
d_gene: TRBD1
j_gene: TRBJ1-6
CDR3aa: CSAIPITGTDNSPLHF
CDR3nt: TGCAGTGCTATACCGATTACCGGGACAGATAATTCACCCCTCCACTTT

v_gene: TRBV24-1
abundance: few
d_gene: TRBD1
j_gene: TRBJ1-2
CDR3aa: CASSLDRGRTHGYTF
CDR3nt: TGTGCCAGCAGTCTCGACAGGGGGCGAACACATGGCTACACCTTC

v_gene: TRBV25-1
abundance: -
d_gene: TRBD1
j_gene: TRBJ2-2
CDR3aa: CASSPTGKDTGELFF
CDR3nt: TGTGCCAGCAGCCCGACAGGGAAGGACACCGGGGAGCTGTTTTTT

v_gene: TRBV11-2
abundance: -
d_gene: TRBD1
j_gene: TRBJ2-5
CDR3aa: CASSLGDRDQETQYF
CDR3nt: TGTGCCAGCAGCTTAGGAGACAGGGACCAAGAGACCCAGTACTTC

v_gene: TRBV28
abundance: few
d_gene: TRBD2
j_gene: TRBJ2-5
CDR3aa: CASSSRLAGGQETQYF
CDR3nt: TGTGCCAGCAGCTCCCGACTAGCGGGAGGCCAGGAGACCCAGTACTTC

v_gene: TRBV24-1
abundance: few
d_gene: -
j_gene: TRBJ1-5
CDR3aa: CASSGPRGNQPQHF
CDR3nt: TGTGCCAGCAGTGGACCCAGGGGCAATCAGCCCCAGCATTTT

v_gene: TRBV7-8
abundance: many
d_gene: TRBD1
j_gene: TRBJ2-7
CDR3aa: CASSPNLGQGAREQYF
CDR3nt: TGTGCCAGCAGCCCGAATCTGGGACAGGGGGCGAGAGAGCAGTACTTC

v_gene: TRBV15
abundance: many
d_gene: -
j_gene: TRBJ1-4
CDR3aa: CATSSRGGREKLFF
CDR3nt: TGTGCCACCAGCAGCAGGGGCGGCCGAGAAAAACTGTTTTTT

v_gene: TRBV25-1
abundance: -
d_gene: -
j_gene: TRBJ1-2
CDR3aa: CASSLRGPRGGYTF
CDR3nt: TGTGCCAGCAGTTTACGGGGACCCCGGGGTGGCTACACCTTC

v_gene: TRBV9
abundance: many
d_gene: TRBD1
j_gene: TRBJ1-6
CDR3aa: CASSVDGQGDSPLHF
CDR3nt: TGTGCCAGCAGCGTAGACGGACAGGGCGATTCACCCCTCCACTTT